These 8 T cell receptor beta chains originate from one sample sequenced in a study of T cells after yellow fever vaccination. TCRdb reanalysed the 5' RACE reads using MiXCR and keeps one entry per CDR3 protein. The data contain 300,000 to 400,000 distinct CDR3 sequences, around 3.9% of them singletons. Sequencing used PBMCs, obtained 5 days after the yellow fever booster vaccination. The receptors derive from a man between 18 and 35 years old who received the YFV17D yellow fever vaccine.

This clonotype was seen ten or more times. The chain is built from TRBV20-1 and TRBJ2-3; 8 bases line up with TRBD2. CDR3 length equals 16 residues. Trimming removed 6 bases from V and 3 bases from J; junction bases left unmatched: 14. From germline, CDR1 is DFQATT and CDR2 SNEGSKA (reference sequence). The CDR3 nucleotides are TGCAGTGCCATCAGCCTGAAGGCTAGCGGGACAGATACGCAGTATTTT. It encodes CSAISLKASGTDTQYF.

The rearrangement joins TRBV9 to TRBJ2-2; 15 bases match TRBD2. Germline loops: CDR1 SGDLS, CDR2 YYNGEE. The junction had 4 bases not matched to a gene; V was cut back by 0 bases and J by 1 base. This CDR3 has 19 amino acids. The CDR3 here is CASSVASGLAGGNTGELFF. Written as DNA, the CDR3 is TGTGCCAGCAGCGTAGCCTCGGGACTAGCGGGGGGGAACACCGGGGAGCTGTTTTTT.

This clonotype was counted only a few times. This chain connects TRBV15 to TRBJ1-5, with 8 bases aligning to TRBD1. The junction had 6 bases not matched to a gene; V was cut back by 8 bases and J by 0 bases. The CDR3 totals 15 residues. Germline V CDR1 and CDR2: LNHNV, YYDKDF (reference sequence). The CDR3 DNA reads as TGTGCCACCTCGGACAGGGAATATAGCAATCAGCCCCAGCATTTT. Encoded protein: CATSDREYSNQPQHF.

The chain is built from TRBV1 and TRBJ2-5; TRBD2, as called in the table, went unchecked against the DNA. TRBV1 is given as a pseudogene. This CDR3 is built from 16 residues. The CDR3 nucleotides read TGCACCAACAGCCAAGTTAGCGGGCCCCTCCAAGAGACCCAGTACTTC. The encoded protein is CTNSQVSGPLQETQYF.

This clonotype turned up a few times. This chain uses TRBV19 with TRBJ1-1, with no clear D. Trimming left V 3 bases short and J 4 bases short, with 3 bases between. The germline V gene encodes CDR1 LNHDA and CDR2 SQIVND (reference sequence). The CDR3 sequence is 11 residues long. DNA of the CDR3: TGTGCCAGTAGTATCCTCACTGAAGCTTTCTTT. This gives the protein CASSILTEAFF.

There are a few counts of this clonotype. CDR3 nucleotide sequence: TGTGCCAGCAGCTTAAGTGATCTTGTATATACGCAGTATTTT. It encodes CASSLSDLVYTQYF. The chain employs TRBV7-2 and TRBJ2-3; no reliable D call. Germline-derived CDR1 and CDR2 are SGHTA and FQGNSA. This CDR3 is built from 14 residues. The V end was cut by 2 bases, the J end by 7 bases, with 13 bases between. The full variable domain, completed using reference TRBV7-2 and TRBJ2-3, is GAGVSQSPSNKVTEKGKDVELRCDPISGHTALYWYRQSLGQGLEFLIYFQGNSAPDKSGLPSDRFSAERTGGSVSTLTIQRTQQEDSAVYLCASSLSDLVYTQYFGPGTRLTVL.

This clonotype was seen many times. J is TRBJ1-3 and V is TRBV18; D call uncertain. The V gene lost 2 bases and the J gene lost 10 bases, with 6 bases spanning the gap. The CDR3 length is 11 residues. The V gene's germline CDR1 is KGHSH and CDR2 LQKENI. DNA of the CDR3: TGTGCCAGCTCACCAGGGCGGACCATATATTTT. Translating it yields CASSPGRTIYF.

This clonotype was found a few times. V usage is TRBV7-6 and J usage is TRBJ2-3, with D possibly TRBD1 on 6 matching bases. V was clipped by 4 bases and J by 5 bases, with 22 bases between them. CDR1 SGHVS and CDR2 FNYEAQ come from the germline V gene. This CDR3 region has 17 residues. The CDR3 protein is CASSSPSGHRPGDTQYF. In DNA, the CDR3 is TGTGCCAGCAGCTCACCCTCGGGACACCGACCGGGAGATACGCAGTATTTT.